This T cell receptor (beta chain) stems from a study of blood T cell repertoires in COVID-19. For the study at large: Samples of COVID-19 (acute and convalescent) were obtained from the United States, Italy and Spain. Nucleic acid was either cDNA or gDNA, and it came from T cells, B-cell-depleted T cells, or PBMCs.

TCRdb's table, derived via immunoSEQ multiplex PCR, lists solely in-frame clones and lacks some. The table shows 100,000 or so clones, with approximately 93% occurring only once. Looked up from germline, CDR1 is SEHNR and CDR2 is FQNEAQ (reference sequence). The CDR3 loop spans 14 amino acids. J gave up 3 bases and V 5 bases, and 6 bases lay outside the gene matches. The clonotype was recovered from a man aged 55 to 70 with acute or convalescent COVID-19. The sequencing input was peripheral blood. The chain has TRBV7-9 and TRBJ2-7; TRBD1 matches 8 bases. CDR3 amino acids: CASSGGTGGYEQYF. DNA for the CDR3: TGTGCCAGCAGCGGGGGGACAGGCGGCTACGAGCAGTACTTC.